One sample yielded the 9 T cell receptor beta chains listed below, sequenced in a study of T cell responses to AZD1222 COVID-19 vaccine. Repertoires were generated with immunoSEQ multiplex PCR, while TCRdb's copy carries only in-frame clones and drops some. The repertoire holds about 120,000 clones, with 88% as singletons. Sequenced here: peripheral blood, sampled on day 0 of AZD1222 vaccination. These receptors were obtained from an adult in good health.

The chain has TRBV18 and TRBJ1-3; unclear D gene. CDR1 KGHSH and CDR2 LQKENI come from the germline V gene. V was pared by 2 bases and J by 0 bases, with 8 bases between. This CDR3 has 15 amino acids. The DNA for the CDR3 is TGTGCCAGCTCACCAGGCAGCAACTCTGGAAACACCATATATTTT. This encodes CASSPGSNSGNTIYF.

Points on this clone: This same CDR3 is encoded by further DNA sequences in the sample. The CDR3 is CASSLGTGGNQPQHF. CDR3 DNA sequence: TGCGCCAGCAGCTTGGGGACAGGGGGCAATCAGCCCCAGCATTTT. V gene TRBV5-1 combines with J gene TRBJ1-5, with 9 bases matching TRBD1. Germline CDR1 reads SGHRS; CDR2 reads YFSETQ. The CDR3 is 15 residues long. V was pared by 0 bases and J by 2 bases, with 0 bases of the junction left unmatched.

This clone was seen just once. CDR3 in DNA: TGTGCCAGCAGTGGGCCCAGCCACGAGCAGTACTTC. It specifies CASSGPSHEQYF. V is TRBV2 and J is TRBJ2-7; D is uncertain. CDR1 is SNHLY, CDR2 FYNNEI, per germline. Trimming shortened V by 4 bases and J by 5 bases, and 9 bases separated the two germline ends. This CDR3 is 12 amino acids long.

The sample holds one count of this clone. The V gene is TRBV10-3, the J gene TRBJ2-3, with D perhaps being TRBD1 or TRBD2 (6 bases each). Germline loops: CDR1 ENHRY, CDR2 SYGVKD. With 10 bases removed from V and 2 bases from J, the gap between germline ends came to 16 bases. The CDR3 runs to 14 residues. CDR3 protein: CATQMTGATDTQYF. The CDR3 region has the DNA TGTGCCACCCAGATGACGGGGGCCACAGATACGCAGTATTTT.

This chain's CDR3 is CASSERGGYGYTF. The CDR3 coding sequence is TGTGCCAGCAGTGAGAGGGGGGGCTATGGCTACACCTTC. V usage is TRBV6-4 and J usage is TRBJ1-2, with TRBD1 as a possible D gene (6 bases). Germline loops: CDR1 MRHNA, CDR2 SNTAGT. CDR3 length: 13 amino acids. V dropped 3 bases and J dropped 4 bases, with 9 bases sitting between them.

This clone was found a few times. The CDR3 loop reads CAISGTSGYNEQFF. In DNA, the CDR3 is TGTGCCATCAGTGGGACTAGCGGTTACAATGAGCAGTTCTTC. This chain joins TRBV10-3 and TRBJ2-1; 10 nucleotides match TRBD2. There are 14 residues in the CDR3. Looked up from germline, CDR1 is ENHRY and CDR2 is SYGVKD. Losses at the gene ends were 4 bases for V and 4 bases for J; bases not matched to a gene: 1.

V usage is TRBV6-5 and J usage is TRBJ2-7, with D tentatively TRBD2 (6 bases). V was shortened by 4 bases and J by 0 bases, with 10 bases between the two germline ends. This CDR3 is built from 14 residues. Per germline, CDR1 MNHEY and CDR2 SVGAGI. CDR3 loop: CASSSPGSSYEQYF. The CDR3 DNA reads TGTGCCAGCAGTTCTCCCGGGAGCTCCTACGAGCAGTACTTC.

The J gene is TRBJ1-6, the V gene TRBV27; 8 bases agree with TRBD1. V was clipped by 0 bases and J by 7 bases; unmatched bases: 5. The CDR3 is 16 amino acids. The germline gives CDR1 MNHEY, CDR2 SMNVEV (reference sequence). The CDR3, as DNA: TGTGCCAGCAGTTTATCAGGACAGGGTCTGAATTCACCCCTCCACTTT. It encodes CASSLSGQGLNSPLHF.

The chain links TRBV2 to TRBJ2-2; 8 nucleotides line up with TRBD1. The junction had 5 bases not matched to a gene; V was cut back by 5 bases and J by 3 bases. In germline, CDR1 is SNHLY, CDR2 FYNNEI. There are 15 residues in the CDR3. CDR3 sequence reads: CASSLDRVDTGELFF. The CDR3, as DNA: TGTGCCAGCAGTCTGGACAGGGTCGACACCGGGGAGCTGTTTTTT.